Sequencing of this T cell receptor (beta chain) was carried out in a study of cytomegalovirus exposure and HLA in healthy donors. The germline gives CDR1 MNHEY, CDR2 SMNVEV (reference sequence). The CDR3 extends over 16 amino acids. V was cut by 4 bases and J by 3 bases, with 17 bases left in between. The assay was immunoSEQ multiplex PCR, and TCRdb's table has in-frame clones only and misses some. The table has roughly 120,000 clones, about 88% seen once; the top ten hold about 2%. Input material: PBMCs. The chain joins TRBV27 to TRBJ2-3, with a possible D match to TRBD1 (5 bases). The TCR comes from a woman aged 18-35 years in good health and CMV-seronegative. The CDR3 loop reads CASSSIWTFGTDTQYF. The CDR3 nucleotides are TGTGCCAGCAGTTCGATCTGGACATTTGGAACAGATACGCAGTATTTT.